The T cell receptor beta chain described here comes from a study of siplizumab effects on memory and regulatory T cells. Study observations and caveats: In controls, about 28% of mappable alloreactive CD4+ clones were Treg-derived on average, versus roughly 69% with siplizumab. Naive T cells appeared more diverse than memory cells and seemed to be major alloresponse contributors. No functional test confirmed suppression by proliferating siplizumab-culture Tregs.

The repertoire was sequenced with immunoSEQ multiplex PCR; TCRdb's copy has only in-frame clones and lacks some. The sample comprises over 90,000 clones, around nine tenths of which are singletons, and more than 0.95% rests with the top ten. V gave up 6 bases and J gave up 4 bases; unmatched junction bases: 6. This CDR3 comprises 13 residues. Germline assignment: CDR1 GTSNPN and CDR2 SVGIG (reference sequence). A word on this clone: Its antigen is unknown.

The origin of this receptor is a human donor in good health. This chain connects TRBV30 to TRBJ1-5, with 7 nucleotides matching TRBD1. The specimen sequenced was CD4+ T cells sorted from blood. CDR3 region: CACNNRGNQPQHF. CDR3 DNA sequence: TGTGCCTGTAATAACAGGGGAAATCAGCCCCAGCATTTT. The whole variable domain, filled in from reference TRBV30 and TRBJ1-5, reads SQTIHQWPATLVQPVGSPLSLECTVEGTSNPNLYWYRQAAGRGLQLLFYSVGIGQISSEVPQNLSASRPQDRQFILSSKKLLLSDSGFYLCACNNRGNQPQHFGDGTRLSIL.